These 22 T cell receptor beta chains originate from one sample sequenced in a study of blood T cell repertoires in COVID-19. The table came from immunoSEQ multiplex PCR; TCRdb's copy has only in-frame clones and leaves some out. The sample records approximately 200,000 clones, 84% being singletons. Material for sequencing was peripheral blood. The receptor set was obtained from a woman aged 55-69 years who had recovered from COVID-19.

This rearrangement joins TRBV6-5 to TRBJ2-1, with 12 bases identical to TRBD2. The germline V gene encodes CDR1 MNHEY and CDR2 SVGAGI. This CDR3 is 14 amino acids long. The V gene end was trimmed by 6 bases and the J gene end by 8 bases; junction bases not matched to a gene: 5. CDR3 in amino acids: CASRLAGGPYEQFF. In nucleotides, the CDR3 is TGTGCCAGCAGGCTAGCGGGGGGGCCGTATGAGCAGTTCTTC.

The V gene is TRBV5-8, the J gene TRBJ2-2; D unresolved. Trimming removed 3 bases at V and 6 bases at J, with 15 bases between. Germline loops: CDR1 SGHTS, CDR2 YDEGEE. This CDR3 comprises 15 residues. Written as DNA, the CDR3 is TGTGCCAGCAGCTCGTTTGGAGTGGAGCCCGGGGAGCTGTTTTTT. It is translated as CASSSFGVEPGELFF.

The rearrangement uses TRBV7-3 and TRBJ2-2; 10 bases map to TRBD1. Germline CDR1 SGHTA, CDR2 FQGTGA. The CDR3 has 15 residues. V was pared by 2 bases and J by 6 bases, with 3 bases of the junction left unmatched. This chain's CDR3 is CASSLRDRGPGELFF. Written as DNA, the CDR3 is TGTGCCAGCAGCTTACGGGACAGGGGTCCCGGGGAGCTGTTTTTT.

The chain couples TRBV9 to TRBJ2-1; D is possibly TRBD1 (7 bases). CDR3 length: 16 residues. Germline CDR1 and CDR2: SGDLS and YYNGEE. Trimming shortened V by 2 bases and J by 6 bases, and 18 bases separated the two germline ends. For the CDR3, the DNA is TGTGCCAGCAGCGTGGATACAGGGGAGGCGCGCAATGAGCAGTTCTTC. It is translated as CASSVDTGEARNEQFF.

The rearrangement uses TRBV7-2 and TRBJ1-5, with D uncertain. The CDR3 covers 12 residues. The V gene's germline CDR1 is SGHTA and CDR2 FQGNSA. With 5 bases removed from V and 3 bases from J, the gap between germline ends came to 5 bases. The CDR3 is CASSPYNQPQHF. The CDR3 DNA reads as TGTGCCAGCAGCCCCTACAATCAGCCCCAGCATTTT.

The chain recombines TRBV29-1 with TRBJ1-2; 9 nucleotides agree with TRBD1. Germline CDR1 is SQVTM and CDR2 is ANQGSEA. This CDR3 region has 12 residues. The J segment lost 5 bases and the V segment lost 7 bases, leaving 5 bases of the junction unmatched. The CDR3 loop reads CSGGTGRYGYTF. The CDR3 region has the DNA TGCAGCGGTGGGACAGGGAGGTATGGCTACACCTTC.

This chain joins TRBV6-5 and TRBJ1-6; D remains unclear. V lost 7 bases and J 6 bases, leaving 10 bases between the germline ends. Germline assignment: CDR1 MNHEY and CDR2 SVGAGI. The CDR3 is 13 amino acids. The CDR3 sequence is CASTGRFNSPLHF. The DNA for the CDR3 is TGTGCCAGCACCGGCAGGTTTAATTCACCCCTCCACTTT.

This rearrangement joins TRBV6-5 to TRBJ1-2; perhaps TRBD1 as D (6 bases). The length of the CDR3 is 14 residues. CDR1 is MNHEY, CDR2 SVGAGI, per germline. V was pared by 6 bases and J by 0 bases, with 11 bases between. CDR3 DNA: TGTGCCAGCAGAAGGACAGCTACTAACTATGGCTACACCTTC. Protein product: CASRRTATNYGYTF.

The CDR3 nucleotides are TGTGCCAGCCGTGGAGAATCCTACGAGCAGTACTTC. The encoded protein is CASRGESYEQYF. The rearrangement links TRBV2 to TRBJ2-7; D ambiguous. V was trimmed by 8 bases and J by 1 base, leaving 9 bases between them. This CDR3 region has 12 residues. Germline CDR1 is SNHLY and CDR2 is FYNNEI.

The gene calls are TRBV5-1 and TRBJ2-7; D is unclear. Looked up from germline, CDR1 is SGHRS and CDR2 is YFSETQ. The CDR3 runs 13 residues. V was clipped by 1 base and J by 1 base, with 6 bases between them. Here the CDR3 DNA reads TGCGCCAGCAGCTTGAGAGAGTCCTACGAGCAGTACTTC. Translating it yields CASSLRESYEQYF.

This chain links TRBV4-1 with TRBJ2-7; 9 positions agree with TRBD1. This CDR3 has 14 residues. V dropped 5 bases and J dropped 4; count of bases not matched to a gene: 6. Germline loops: CDR1 MGHRA, CDR2 YSYEKL. The DNA of the CDR3 is TGCGCCAGCAGCTCGGGACAGGGCGGTTACGAGCAGTACTTC. Protein product: CASSSGQGGYEQYF.

The chain is built from TRBV5-4 and TRBJ1-1; TRBD1 is a possible D gene (5 bases). This CDR3 is 13 amino acids long. In germline, CDR1 is SGHNT, CDR2 YYREEE (reference sequence). Trimming removed 7 bases from V and 1 base from J, with 11 bases in between. As DNA, the CDR3 is TGTGCCAGCTGGCGCCAGGGGAACACTGAAGCTTTCTTT. Residues: CASWRQGNTEAFF.

This clone was seen once. The CDR3 DNA follows: TGCAGTGCTAGTAGCGGGGGGAGTGAGCAGTTCTTC. Translation: CSASSGGSEQFF. The chain combines TRBV20-1 with TRBJ2-1, with 10 bases aligning to TRBD2. Germline CDR1 is DFQATT and CDR2 is SNEGSKA (reference sequence). J gave up 9 bases and V 3 bases, and 2 bases lay outside the gene matches. This CDR3 comprises 12 residues.

The V call is TRBV7-5, the J call TRBJ2-3; the D call in the table, TRBD2, was not verified against the DNA. TRBV7-5 is classified as a pseudogene. This CDR3 is built from 16 residues. CDR3: CARSFKDWKSTDTQYF. The CDR3 DNA sequence: TGTGCCAGAAGCTTCAAAGACTGGAAGAGCACAGATACGCAGTATTTT.

The V and J genes are TRBV6-5 and TRBJ2-5, with D possibly TRBD2 on 5 matching bases. This CDR3 has 16 amino acids. CDR1 is MNHEY, CDR2 SVGAGI, per germline. V was trimmed by 2 bases and J by 3 bases, leaving 16 bases between them. The CDR3 sequence is CASSYRSPLREETQYF. The CDR3, as DNA: TGTGCCAGCAGTTACCGTAGCCCGCTGAGGGAAGAGACCCAGTACTTC.

This clone was seen a handful of times. The CDR3 here is CATSPGPLTIAGYTF. The CDR3 nucleotides read TGTGCCACCAGCCCAGGTCCCTTGACTATCGCGGGCTACACCTTC. The chain couples TRBV15 to TRBJ1-2; no clear D gene. This CDR3 comprises 15 residues. Looked up from germline, CDR1 is LNHNV and CDR2 is YYDKDF (reference sequence). V was cut by 5 bases and J by 8 bases, with 21 bases left in between.

The J gene is TRBJ1-5, the V gene TRBV4-1; tentatively, D is TRBD1 (6 bases). Trimming stripped 10 bases from V and 2 bases from J, with 18 bases between. The CDR3 sequence is 15 residues long. The germline V gene has CDR1 MGHRA and CDR2 YSYEKL. This CDR3 is CATFGGANGNQPQHF. The CDR3 DNA reads as TGCGCCACCTTCGGGGGGGCTAATGGCAATCAGCCCCAGCATTTT.

J is TRBJ2-5 and V is TRBV7-3, with D maybe TRBD1 (5 bases). Deletions cut 2 bases from V and 4 bases from J, with 8 bases between. The germline V gene has CDR1 SGHTA and CDR2 FQGTGA. The CDR3 spans 13 residues. CDR3 coding DNA: TGTGCCAGCAGCTTAGGGCAGGGAGAGACCCAGTACTTC. Protein sequence: CASSLGQGETQYF.

The chain carries TRBV12-5 and TRBJ2-7; TRBD2 matches 8 bases. Germline V lookup: CDR1 LGHNT, CDR2 FRNRAP. This CDR3 has 20 amino acids. V lost 2 bases to trimming and J lost 3 bases; unmatched junction nucleotides: 21. The CDR3 loop is CASGLPIESSDPGRGYEQYF. For the CDR3, the DNA is TGTGCTAGTGGTTTGCCAATAGAGTCCTCCGACCCCGGGAGGGGCTACGAGCAGTACTTC. Drawing the rest from reference TRBV12-5 and TRBJ2-7, the complete variable domain is DARVTQTPRHKVTEMGQEVTMRCQPILGHNTVFWYRQTMMQGLELLAYFRNRAPLDDSGMPKDRFSAEMPDATLATLKIQPSEPRDSAVYFCASGLPIESSDPGRGYEQYFGPGTRLTVT.

This sequence joins TRBV25-1 and TRBJ2-7; D gene unclear. CDR1 and CDR2 (germline): MGHDK, SYGVNS. This CDR3 is built from 15 residues. V was trimmed by 2 bases and J by 2 bases, leaving 13 bases between them. Here the CDR3 reads CASSEGLLGAYEQYF. The CDR3, as DNA: TGTGCCAGCAGTGAAGGTCTTCTAGGCGCCTACGAGCAGTACTTC.

This chain uses TRBV5-1 with TRBJ2-6; D may be TRBD1 (7 bases). CDR3 length: 12 residues. The V gene's germline CDR1 is SGHRS and CDR2 YFSETQ. Trimming took off 3 bases at V and 12 bases at J, with 10 bases between the two ends. DNA of the CDR3: TGCGCCAGCAGCTACCAGGGGGGCGTCCTGACTTTC. It specifies CASSYQGGVLTF.

Only one count was recorded for this clone. The V call is TRBV5-1, the J call TRBJ1-3, with D possibly matching TRBD1 (5 bases). V was clipped by 0 bases and J by 2 bases, with 21 bases between them. This CDR3 has 19 residues. Germline values: CDR1 SGHRS, CDR2 YFSETQ. The CDR3 DNA reads TGCGCCAGCAGCTTGGTTGGCAGGGACTCGACTTATGCTGGAAACACCATATATTTT. It codes for CASSLVGRDSTYAGNTIYF.